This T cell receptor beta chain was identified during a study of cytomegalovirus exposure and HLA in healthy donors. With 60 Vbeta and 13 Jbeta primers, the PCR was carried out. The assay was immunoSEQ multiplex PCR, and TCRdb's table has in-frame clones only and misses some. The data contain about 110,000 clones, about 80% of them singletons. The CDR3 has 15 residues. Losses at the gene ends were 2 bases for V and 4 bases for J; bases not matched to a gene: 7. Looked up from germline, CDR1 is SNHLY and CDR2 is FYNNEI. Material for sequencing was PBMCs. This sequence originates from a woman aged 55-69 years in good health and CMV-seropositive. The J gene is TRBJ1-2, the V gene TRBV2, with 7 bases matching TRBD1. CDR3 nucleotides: TGTGCCAGCAGTGAACGACAGGGATATGCCTATGGCTACACCTTC. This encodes CASSERQGYAYGYTF.